The 12 T cell receptor beta chains reported below all come from one sample, sequenced in a study of cytomegalovirus exposure and HLA in healthy donors. The PCR contained 60 Vbeta and 13 Jbeta primers. TCRdb's copy holds only in-frame clones and misses some; the assay was immunoSEQ multiplex PCR. Of hundreds of thousands of clones in the sample, 75% to 85% were seen once. Material for sequencing was PBMCs. The receptors come from a woman aged 60-75 years in good health and CMV-seropositive.

J is TRBJ2-5 and V is TRBV5-1, with a tentative D call TRBD1 (5 bases). The CDR3 runs 15 residues. Trimming removed 0 bases from V and 4 bases from J, with 13 bases in between. Germline V CDR1 and CDR2: SGHRS, YFSETQ. The CDR3, as DNA: TGCGCCAGCAGCTTGGTGGGGCAAGGTCGAGAGACCCAGTACTTC. Protein product: CASSLVGQGRETQYF.

This clone came up a few times. The chain uses TRBV6-5 and TRBJ2-1; TRBD2 agrees at 10 bases. The length of the CDR3 is 13 residues. With V trimmed by 7 bases and J by 10 bases, 7 bases remained unmatched. Germline assignment: CDR1 MNHEY and CDR2 SVGAGI. CDR3 nucleotide sequence: TGTGCCAGCACGATGAGTAGCGGGAGGGAGCAGTTCTTC. Translating gives CASTMSSGREQFF.

J is TRBJ2-7 and V is TRBV6-1, with 10 bases that match TRBD2. V lost 6 bases to trimming and J lost 6 bases; unmatched junction nucleotides: 8. This CDR3 contains 14 residues. Germline V CDR1 and CDR2: MNHNS, SASEGT. The CDR3 is CASSTSGESGEQYF. Here the CDR3 DNA reads TGTGCCAGCAGCACTAGCGGGGAATCCGGCGAGCAGTACTTC.

The rearrangement uses TRBV14 and TRBJ1-1; weak D call: TRBD1 (5 bases). The CDR3 length is 14 residues. Germline assignment: CDR1 SGHDN and CDR2 FVKESK. Deletions cut 0 bases from V and 8 bases from J, with 13 bases between. CDR3 sequence: CASSQDWAAGEAFF. The CDR3 DNA reads as TGTGCCAGCAGCCAAGATTGGGCGGCAGGGGAAGCTTTCTTT.

This clone was seen more than once but under ten times. The rearrangement uses TRBV28 and TRBJ1-2; 11 bases align to TRBD1. The CDR3 consists of 15 residues. Germline V gives CDR1 MDHEN, CDR2 SYDVKM. J lost 3 bases, V lost 5 bases, and 5 bases had no gene match. CDR3 protein: CASSRTGGAYYGYTF. In nucleotides, the CDR3 is TGTGCCAGCAGTCGGACAGGGGGCGCGTACTATGGCTACACCTTC.

The rearrangement uses TRBV7-2 and TRBJ2-7, with a possible D match to TRBD1 (5 bases). Germline V gene data show CDR1 as SGHTA and CDR2 as FQGNSA. The CDR3 is made up of 12 amino acids. The V end was cut by 6 bases, the J end by 3 bases, with 9 bases between. As DNA, the CDR3 is TGTGCCAGCAGTTCTACAGGCTACGAGCAGTACTTC. It translates to CASSSTGYEQYF.

Regarding this clone: Additional DNA sequences in this sample encode the identical CDR3. The V gene is TRBV5-6, the J gene TRBJ1-2, with TRBD1 matching 7 bases. Germline CDR1 SGHDT, CDR2 YYEEEE. This CDR3 contains 13 residues. V shed 0 bases and J 8 bases; nucleotides not matched to a gene: 4. The CDR3 nucleotides read TGTGCCAGCAGCTTGGACAGGGGAGACGGCTACACCTTC. Protein sequence: CASSLDRGDGYTF.

V gene TRBV5-1 combines with J gene TRBJ2-7, with a weak D call TRBD2 (5 bases). Germline V gives CDR1 SGHRS, CDR2 YFSETQ. The CDR3 is 13 residues long. Trimming removed 5 bases at V and 3 bases at J, with 12 bases between. The CDR3, as DNA: TGCGCCAGCAGGGGCGGGTCTTTCTACGAGCAGTACTTC. Its translation is CASRGGSFYEQYF.

V and J are TRBV2 and TRBJ2-2, with TRBD2 as a possible D gene (6 bases). Germline CDR1 SNHLY, CDR2 FYNNEI. V lost 5 bases and J lost 6, with 10 bases in between. The CDR3 sequence is 13 residues long. Written as DNA, the CDR3 is TGTGCCAGCAGTAGACTAGTCCCCGGGGAGCTGTTTTTT. Protein product: CASSRLVPGELFF.

V and J are TRBV9 and TRBJ1-1; no definite D call. CDR1 SGDLS and CDR2 YYNGEE come from the germline V gene. The CDR3 is made up of 12 amino acids. Trimming shortened V by 3 bases and J by 0 bases, and 3 bases separated the two germline ends. The CDR3 DNA sequence: TGTGCCAGCAGCGCTATGAACACTGAAGCTTTCTTT. It encodes CASSAMNTEAFF.

The V gene is TRBV10-3, the J gene TRBJ2-3; D possibly corresponds to TRBD2 (6 bases). Germline V gene data show CDR1 as ENHRY and CDR2 as SYGVKD. Trimming removed 5 bases from V and 6 bases from J, with 12 bases in between. The CDR3 is 13 amino acids. The CDR3 is CAISLGGTDTQYF. CDR3 nucleotides: TGTGCCATCAGTCTCGGGGGAACGGATACGCAGTATTTT.

This clone was observed a few times. J is TRBJ1-3 and V is TRBV7-8, with D unclear. This CDR3 region has 14 residues. CDR1 is SGHVS and CDR2 is FQNEAQ in the germline V gene. The V end lost 2 bases, the J end lost 0 bases, and 5 bases lay between the germline ends. CDR3 residues: CASSLTFSGNTIYF. Here the CDR3 DNA reads TGTGCCAGCAGCTTAACATTCTCTGGAAACACCATATATTTT.